What follows are 18 T cell receptor beta chains derived from one specimen sequenced in a study of blood T cells in healthy people across ages. The second PCR ran about 6 to 11 cycles with a sample-barcoded 5' primer and J-beta primers. TCRdb used MiXCR to reprocess the 5' RACE reads, holding one entry per CDR3 protein. This sample carries around 400,000 distinct CDR3 sequences, about 55% of them seen once, and the ten largest clones take around 53%. The material sequenced was blood. The receptors originated from a man in his sixties in good health.

This clonotype was seen a handful of times. V is TRBV7-9 and J is TRBJ2-5; 12 nucleotides match TRBD2. This CDR3 contains 17 residues. CDR1 is SEHNR, CDR2 FQNEAQ, per germline (reference sequence). Trimming removed 5 bases from V and 7 bases from J; junction bases left unmatched: 14. The CDR3 bases are TGTGCCAGCAGCACGGCCTACGGACTAGCGGGACCGGGGACCCAGTACTTC. Amino acid sequence: CASSTAYGLAGPGTQYF.

Note on this clonotype: It may be a read error: a sequence one base away is much more abundant. The CDR3 here is CVSADVGTGKETQYF. CDR3 nucleotide sequence: TGTGTCAGCGCCGACGTCGGGACAGGGAAAGAGACCCAGTACTTC. This rearrangement joins TRBV28 to TRBJ2-5; TRBD1 matches 9 bases. Germline V lookup: CDR1 MDHEN, CDR2 SYDVKM. The CDR3 contains 15 residues.

This clonotype was detected a few times. The CDR3 DNA follows: TGCGCCAGCAGCCAAGACTGGGGCTGGGGTTCACCCCTCCACTTT. Translated: CASSQDWGWGSPLHF. The rearrangement joins TRBV4-3 to TRBJ1-6, with TRBD1 as a possible D gene (5 bases). CDR1 LGHNA and CDR2 YSLEER come from the germline V gene. This CDR3 contains 15 residues. The V end lost 0 bases, the J end lost 9 bases, and 12 bases lay between the germline ends.

The chain combines TRBV20-1 with TRBJ2-3; TRBD2 is a possible D gene (6 bases). Germline V gene sequence: CDR1 DFQATT, CDR2 SNEGSKA (reference sequence). The CDR3 runs to 13 residues. V lost 5 bases and J 7 bases, leaving 16 bases between the germline ends. CDR3 sequence: CSAGGRSAHTQYF. As DNA, the CDR3 is TGCAGTGCTGGAGGGCGTTCGGCACATACGCAGTATTTT.

On this clonotype itself: Possible read error: a much larger clone is one base away. The chain employs TRBV5-1 and TRBJ1-2; D ambiguous. Germline V lookup: CDR1 SGHRS, CDR2 YFSETQ. The CDR3 consists of 13 residues. Trimming left V 5 bases short and J 10 bases short, with 18 bases between. The CDR3 here is CASSRAGDGVYTF. CDR3 coding DNA: TGCGCCAGCAGTCGGGCGGGTGACGGGGTCTACACCTTC.

The rearrangement uses TRBV20-1 and TRBJ2-7; the match to TRBD2 covers 9 bases. There are 15 residues in the CDR3. V lost 3 bases to trimming and J lost 6 bases; unmatched junction nucleotides: 12. Germline V gives CDR1 DFQATT, CDR2 SNEGSKA (reference sequence). CDR3 residues: CSASSLGSGRSEQYF. For the CDR3, the DNA is TGCAGTGCTAGCTCCCTGGGTAGCGGGAGAAGCGAGCAGTACTTC.

The rearrangement links TRBV20-1 to TRBJ2-1; D is perhaps TRBD1 (6 bases). This CDR3 is built from 15 residues. V was clipped by 5 bases and J by 6 bases, with 20 bases between them. Germline V gives CDR1 DFQATT, CDR2 SNEGSKA (reference sequence). CDR3 sequence (DNA): TGCAGTGCTCCCCTCCTGGGGGCTTCTGGCAATGAGCAGTTCTTC. Its translation: CSAPLLGASGNEQFF.

The sample holds a few counts of this clonotype. The chain employs TRBV4-3 and TRBJ2-4; D uncertain. In germline, CDR1 is LGHNA, CDR2 YSLEER. The CDR3 runs to 14 residues. V lost 0 bases, J lost 11 bases, and 14 bases lay in between. The CDR3 loop is CASSQDFRSPFQYF. In DNA form, the CDR3 reads TGCGCCAGCAGCCAAGATTTTAGGTCCCCATTTCAGTACTTC.

Comments on this clonotype: A much larger clone differs by one base, so this may be a read error. J is TRBJ2-1 and V is TRBV7-2; tentative D call: TRBD1 (6 bases). V was pared by 3 bases and J by 13 bases, with 19 bases between. The CDR3 covers 14 residues. Germline V gene data show CDR1 as SGHTA and CDR2 as FQGNSA. The CDR3 DNA follows: TGTGCCAGCAGCTTCGGTGGGGGACAAGAGACCCAGTTCTTC. Translation gives CASSFGGGQETQFF. Looking up the rest from reference TRBV7-2 and TRBJ2-1 gives the full variable domain: GAGVSQSPSNKVTEKGKDVELRCDPISGHTALYWYRQSLGQGLEFLIYFQGNSAPDKSGLPSDRFSAERTGGSVSTLTIQRTQQEDSAVYLCASSFGGGQETQFFGPGTRLTVL.

The rearrangement uses TRBV25-1 and TRBJ1-2, with 7 bases fitting TRBD1. V shed 3 bases, J shed 2 bases, and the junction held 3 bases outside the gene matches. The CDR3 covers 14 residues. Germline CDR1 reads MGHDK; CDR2 reads SYGVNS. The CDR3 nucleotides read TGTGCCAGCAGTGATCCACAGGGGAACTATGGCTACACCTTC. Protein product: CASSDPQGNYGYTF.

This clonotype was seen a handful of times. The chain carries TRBV29-1 and TRBJ2-7; either TRBD1 or TRBD2 may supply D (6 bases each). The CDR3 is 12 residues long. V lost 4 bases and J lost 5, with 12 bases in between. Per the germline V gene, CDR1 is SQVTM and CDR2 is ANQGSEA. The CDR3, as DNA: TGCAGCGTTGTTAGGGGGGTTGACGAGCAGTACTTC. Protein sequence: CSVVRGVDEQYF.

On this clonotype itself: This may stem from a read error, because a much larger clone lies one nucleotide away. The J gene is TRBJ2-5, the V gene TRBV20-1; a possible D gene is TRBD2 (7 bases). V gave up 6 bases and J gave up 11 bases, with 19 bases separating them. Germline V lookup: CDR1 DFQATT, CDR2 SNEGSKA (reference sequence). The CDR3 has 12 residues. CDR3 region: CSAEGGLYKQYF. The DNA for the CDR3 is TGCAGTGCCGAGGGGGGGCTCTACAAGCAGTACTTC.

CDR3 sequence reads: CASSVRDSSSYEQYF. DNA for the CDR3: TGTGCCAGCAGCGTCCGGGACTCCAGCTCCTACGAGCAGTACTTC. The rearrangement uses TRBV5-5 and TRBJ2-7, with a possible D match to TRBD2 (6 bases). The CDR3 extends over 15 amino acids. V was shortened by 4 bases and J by 0 bases, with 14 bases between the two germline ends. Germline-derived CDR1 and CDR2 are SGHKS and YYEKEE (reference sequence).

The sample holds a few counts of this clonotype. This chain links TRBV20-1 with TRBJ2-3, with a tentative D call TRBD2 (5 bases). The CDR3 loop spans 12 amino acids. The germline V gene has CDR1 DFQATT and CDR2 SNEGSKA (reference sequence). This chain's CDR3 is CTGRGRADTQYF. DNA for the CDR3: TGCACCGGACGTGGGAGAGCAGATACGCAGTATTTT.

The rearrangement links TRBV20-1 to TRBJ2-1; 9 bases map to TRBD2. Germline V lookup: CDR1 DFQATT, CDR2 SNEGSKA (reference sequence). The CDR3 runs to 17 residues. After removal of 6 bases from V and 3 bases from J, the junction contained 15 bases not matched to a gene. The CDR3 DNA is TGCAGTGCCGTACCGGGACTAGCTGCGGGTGACTACAATGAGCAGTTCTTC. Amino acid sequence: CSAVPGLAAGDYNEQFF.

The V call is TRBV20-1, the J call TRBJ2-5; D unresolved. The CDR3 runs 12 residues. CDR1 is DFQATT and CDR2 is SNEGSKA in the germline V gene (reference sequence). V lost 2 bases and J lost 5, with 9 bases in between. CDR3 in amino acids: CSARHDGETQYF. In nucleotides, the CDR3 is TGCAGTGCTAGACATGATGGGGAGACCCAGTACTTC.

Notes on this clonotype: A much larger clone lies a single base off, so this may be a read error. The chain joins TRBV6-1 to TRBJ2-7; 7 bases fit TRBD1. Looked up from germline, CDR1 is MNHNS and CDR2 is SASEGT. CDR3 length equals 15 residues. DNA for the CDR3: TGTGCCGGCAGTGAAGCTCACAGGGGCTCCTACGAGCAGTACTTC. Protein sequence: CAGSEAHRGSYEQYF.

The genes are TRBV4-1 and TRBJ2-7, with unresolved D. Matching the DNA end better, TRBJ2-5 makes the J call doubtful. The CDR3 loop spans 16 amino acids. CDR1 and CDR2 from the germline V gene are MGHRA and YSYEKL. CDR3 coding DNA: TGCGCCAGCAGCCAAGATCCGGTCACCAACACAGAGACCCAGTACTTC. This translates into CASSQDPVTNTETQYF.